The 10 T cell receptor beta chains presented below share a single source sample, sequenced in a study of CD8+CD57+ T cells in acquired aplastic anemia. Selection for sequencing was limited to patients who had shown CD8+CD57+ cell expansion by flow cytometry. Both TCR beta VDJ combination and CDR3 sequence profiling were carried out. Genomic DNA was the template for this profiling. One entry per CDR3 protein results from TCRdb running MiXCR on the reads. This sample has about 40,000 distinct CDR3 sequences, with under 80% found just once. The specimen sequenced was sorted CD4+, CD8+, or CD8+CD57+ T cells (not recorded which) from PBMCs. The receptors stem from a human donor with aplastic anemia.

This clonotype was detected a few times. This could be a read error, since a much larger clone is one nucleotide away. No conserved phenylalanine or tryptophan ends this CDR3, so it is likely a read error. This chain uses TRBV5-1 with TRBJ2-7, with a weak D call TRBD1 (6 bases). The germline V gene has CDR1 SGHRS and CDR2 YFSETQ. The germline V and J ends were trimmed by 0 bases and 6 bases, with 13 bases remaining between them. CDR3 length equals 14 residues. As DNA, the CDR3 is TGCGCCAGCAGCTTGGGTACAGGGATGGGCGAGCAGTACCTC. This gives the protein CASSLGTGMGEQYL.

A word on this clonotype: An end of the junction does not agree with germline; a read error may underlie this. The chain joins TRBV10-2 to TRBJ1-6; no clear D. CDR1 is WSHSY and CDR2 is SAAADI in the germline V gene. CDR3 length: 14 amino acids. This chain's CDR3 is CASREPSYNSPLYF. The CDR3 DNA sequence: TGCGCCAGCAGGGAACCCTCCTATAATTCACCCCTCTACTTT.

The chain combines TRBV2 with TRBJ1-6; TRBD1 matches 9 bases. CDR3 length equals 12 residues. V gave up 10 bases and J gave up 7 bases; unmatched junction bases: 2. CDR1 SNHLY and CDR2 FYNNEI come from the germline V gene. In DNA form, the CDR3 reads TGTGCCACCGGGACAGGGAATTCACCCCTCCACTTT. Amino acids: CATGTGNSPLHF.

The V and J genes are TRBV9 and TRBJ2-3, with D tentatively TRBD1 or TRBD2 (5 bases each). With 3 bases removed from V and 6 bases from J, the gap between germline ends came to 20 bases. Germline CDR1 is SGDLS and CDR2 is YYNGEE. CDR3 length: 16 residues. Written as DNA, the CDR3 is TGTGCCAGCAGCGCGGGGCAAACCCTCACATCGGATACGCAGTATTTT. Its translation is CASSAGQTLTSDTQYF.

With respect to this clonotype: The CDR3 ends on some other residue instead of the conserved phenylalanine or tryptophan, so this is likely a read error. The V call is TRBV11-1, the J call TRBJ2-3, with 11 bases lining up with TRBD2. The germline CDR1 and CDR2 sequences are SGHAT and FQDESV (reference sequence). CDR3 length equals 17 residues. V was pared by 5 bases and J by 4 bases, with 11 bases of the junction left unmatched. For the CDR3, the DNA is TGTGCCAGCAGCACCGGGACTAGCGGACGAAATGCAGATACGCAGTATCTT. Translating gives CASSTGTSGRNADTQYL.

The V gene is TRBV10-3, the J gene TRBJ1-6, with no clear D. CDR3 size: 14 residues. Trimming left V 7 bases short and J 10 bases short, with 17 bases between. CDR1 and CDR2 from the germline V gene are ENHRY and SYGVKD. In nucleotides, the CDR3 is TGTGCCATCACGGGCCAGATCGAGGGATCACCCCTCCACTTT. As protein: CAITGQIEGSPLHF.

This clonotype occurred many times. The genes are TRBV13 and TRBJ2-4; the D is unclear. Germline V gene data show CDR1 as PRHDT and CDR2 as FYEKMQ (reference sequence). V dropped 0 bases and J dropped 1 base, with 4 bases sitting between them. The CDR3 runs to 14 residues. For the CDR3, the DNA is TGTGCCAGCAGCTTAGGAGCGGCCAAAAACATTCAGTACTTC. It yields the protein CASSLGAAKNIQYF.

The J gene is TRBJ2-2, the V gene TRBV6-1; 10 bases align to TRBD2. The germline V gene encodes CDR1 MNHNS and CDR2 SASEGT. Trimming removed 5 bases from V and 6 bases from J; junction bases left unmatched: 9. The CDR3 runs 16 residues. The CDR3 DNA is TGTGCCAGCAGTCAAAGCAGCGGGGGGGCCCCCGGGGAGCTGTTTTTT. It codes for CASSQSSGGAPGELFF.

V and J are TRBV27 and TRBJ2-3; 7 bases are a match to TRBD1. V shed 6 bases and J 4 bases; nucleotides not matched to a gene: 7. Germline V lookup: CDR1 MNHEY, CDR2 SMNVEV (reference sequence). The CDR3 sequence is 14 residues long. The CDR3 bases are TGTGCCAGCAGAACAGGGGTAAGGGCAGATACGCAGTATTTT. This encodes CASRTGVRADTQYF.

This chain links TRBV4-3 with TRBJ2-7, with TRBD2 as a possible D gene (6 bases). The CDR3 contains 13 residues. Trimming took off 0 bases at V and 8 bases at J, with 11 bases between the two ends. Germline V gene sequence: CDR1 LGHNA, CDR2 YSLEER. DNA of the CDR3: TGCGCCAGCAGCCAAGATCGGGGGTACAAGCAGTACTTC. Translated: CASSQDRGYKQYF.